Ten or more counts support the clone carrying this T cell receptor beta chain. The antigen is not known. Via MiXCR, TCRdb re-called the reads, giving one row per CDR3 protein. The repertoire includes tens of thousands of distinct CDR3 sequences, roughly 20% of them detected once, and about a fifth sits in the top ten. This entry is derived from a study of T cell repertoires in cytomegalovirus infection. Turning to the study itself: CMV infection together with matching HLA type was indicated by public TCR beta signatures.

Overall study results and limits: The response measured ex vivo was dominated by TCR beta clonotypes (HLA-C-restricted and CMV-specific). Individuals carrying CMV plus the relevant HLA were identified by cumulative frequency of public TCR beta families.

This TCR was sampled from a human donor in good health (CMV status not recorded). Some clones in this sample may be carry-over from other donors' samples. The sequenced material came from PBMCs, sequenced either directly or after in vitro stimulation (not recorded which).

The CDR3 DNA follows: TGTGCTAGTGGCCAGGACAGCCACAATGAGCAGTTCTTC. Translated: CASGQDSHNEQFF. The V call is TRBV12-5, the J call TRBJ2-1; TRBD1 is a possible D gene (6 bases). V was pared by 6 bases and J by 5 bases, with 11 bases between. The CDR3 extends over 13 amino acids. Germline assignment: CDR1 LGHNT and CDR2 FRNRAP.